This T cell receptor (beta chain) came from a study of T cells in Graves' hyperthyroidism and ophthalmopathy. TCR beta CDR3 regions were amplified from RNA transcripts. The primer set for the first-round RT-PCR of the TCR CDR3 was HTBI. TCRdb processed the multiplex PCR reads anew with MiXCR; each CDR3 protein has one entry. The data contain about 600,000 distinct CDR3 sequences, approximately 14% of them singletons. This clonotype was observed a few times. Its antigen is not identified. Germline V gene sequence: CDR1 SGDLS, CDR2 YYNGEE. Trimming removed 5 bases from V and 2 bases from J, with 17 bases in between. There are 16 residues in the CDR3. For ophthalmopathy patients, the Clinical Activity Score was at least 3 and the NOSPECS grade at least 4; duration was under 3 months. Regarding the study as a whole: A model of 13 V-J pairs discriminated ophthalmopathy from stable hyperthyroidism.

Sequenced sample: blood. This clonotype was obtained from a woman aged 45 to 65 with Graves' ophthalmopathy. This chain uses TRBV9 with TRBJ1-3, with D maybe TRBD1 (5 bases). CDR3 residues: CASSAGTAGPGNTIYF. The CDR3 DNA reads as TGTGCCAGCAGTGCCGGGACGGCGGGACCTGGAAACACCATATATTTT.